Presented here are 30 T cell receptor beta chains from one specimen sequenced in a study of blood T cell repertoires in COVID-19. Repertoires were generated with immunoSEQ multiplex PCR, while TCRdb's copy carries only in-frame clones and drops some. The sample includes under 250,000 clones, 89% of them seen just once. Specimen: peripheral blood. The receptor set was obtained from a woman in her 40s with acute or convalescent COVID-19.

The chain employs TRBV7-2 and TRBJ2-3, with 8 nucleotides matching TRBD2. V trimming: 7 bases; J trimming: 11 bases; junction bases outside the gene matches: 11. CDR1 and CDR2 (germline): SGHTA, FQGNSA. The CDR3 totals 13 residues. CDR3 residues: CASNPDALAGQYF. Written as DNA, the CDR3 is TGTGCCAGCAATCCCGACGCTCTAGCGGGGCAGTATTTT.

The chain combines TRBV7-2 with TRBJ2-7, with TRBD2 as a possible D gene (6 bases). This CDR3 is 14 amino acids long. Germline CDR1 is SGHTA and CDR2 is FQGNSA. V was clipped by 5 bases and J by 2 bases, with 13 bases between them. CDR3 loop: CASSPGPGAYEQYV. As DNA, the CDR3 is TGTGCCAGCAGCCCCGGCCCGGGGGCCTACGAGCAGTACGTC.

This chain joins TRBV2 and TRBJ2-3; D is possibly TRBD2 (7 bases). Germline loops: CDR1 SNHLY, CDR2 FYNNEI. The CDR3 extends over 15 amino acids. V was shortened by 9 bases and J by 2 bases, with 18 bases between the two germline ends. The CDR3 region is CASRGGQYSTDTQYF. CDR3 DNA: TGTGCCAGTCGCGGGGGCCAGTACTCCACAGATACGCAGTATTTT.

V gene TRBV6-4 combines with J gene TRBJ1-5, with D unresolved. Looked up from germline, CDR1 is MRHNA and CDR2 is SNTAGT. The CDR3 has 20 amino acids. V was pared by 4 bases and J by 0 bases, with 25 bases between. The CDR3 protein is CASSGPRLELDSYSNQPQHF. For the CDR3, the DNA is TGTGCCAGCAGTGGGCCGCGCCTTGAACTGGACTCGTATAGCAATCAGCCCCAGCATTTT.

The rearrangement links TRBV4-2 to TRBJ2-5; the match to TRBD1 covers 10 bases. The CDR3 consists of 16 residues. Germline values: CDR1 LGHNA, CDR2 YNFKEQ. Losses at the gene ends were 5 bases for V and 4 bases for J; bases not matched to a gene: 10. CDR3 amino acids: CASSVRPGQGTETQYF. The CDR3 nucleotides are TGTGCCAGCAGCGTGCGACCGGGACAGGGGACAGAGACCCAGTACTTC.

Details on this clone: The sample holds other DNA sequences that translate to the same CDR3. This chain joins TRBV5-4 and TRBJ2-5; 12 bases are a match to TRBD1. Germline CDR1 and CDR2: SGHNT and YYREEE (reference sequence). J gave up 4 bases and V 0 bases, and 4 bases lay outside the gene matches. There are 16 residues in the CDR3. The CDR3 loop is CASSLGDRGLRETQYF. CDR3 nucleotides: TGTGCCAGCAGCTTGGGGGACAGGGGGCTGCGAGAGACCCAGTACTTC.

This clone has more than one count but fewer than ten. This chain connects TRBV11-2 to TRBJ1-2; D is unclear. Germline loops: CDR1 SGHAT, CDR2 FQNNGV. V lost 2 bases and J 7 bases, leaving 20 bases between the germline ends. The length of the CDR3 is 16 residues. The CDR3 DNA reads TGTGCCAGCAGCTTATATCAGGTCACCCTATCCAGTGGCTACACCTTC. Translation: CASSLYQVTLSSGYTF.

The genes are TRBV15 and TRBJ1-5; the match to TRBD1 covers 8 bases. V lost 7 bases and J lost 7; bases outside the gene matches: 6. There are 13 residues in the CDR3. The germline CDR1 and CDR2 sequences are LNHNV and YYDKDF (reference sequence). CDR3 coding DNA: TGTGCCACCAACCTCGACAGGGGACAGCCCCAGCATTTT. Its translation is CATNLDRGQPQHF.

This sequence joins TRBV7-2 and TRBJ1-2; D perhaps matches TRBD1 (5 bases). V gave up 4 bases and J gave up 7 bases, with 19 bases separating them. The CDR3 is made up of 15 amino acids. Looked up from germline, CDR1 is SGHTA and CDR2 is FQGNSA. CDR3: CASSSFNTADSGYTF. In nucleotides, the CDR3 is TGTGCCAGCAGCTCTTTTAACACCGCTGACAGTGGCTACACCTTC. The full variable domain, completed using reference TRBV7-2 and TRBJ1-2, is GAGVSQSPSNKVTEKGKDVELRCDPISGHTALYWYRQSLGQGLEFLIYFQGNSAPDKSGLPSDRFSAERTGGSVSTLTIQRTQQEDSAVYLCASSSFNTADSGYTFGSGTRLTVV.

The rearrangement links TRBV6-5 to TRBJ1-2, with 7 bases identical to TRBD1. Trimming at V came to 7 bases and at J to 4 bases, leaving 9 bases not matched to a gene. This CDR3 comprises 14 residues. Germline V gene data show CDR1 as MNHEY and CDR2 as SVGAGI. This CDR3 reads CASKRTGLLYGYTF. The DNA of the CDR3 is TGTGCCAGCAAAAGGACAGGCCTACTCTATGGCTACACCTTC.

This clone was seen just once. The chain employs TRBV6-6 and TRBJ1-1, with TRBD1 as a possible D gene (5 bases). V was trimmed by 6 bases and J by 0 bases, leaving 29 bases between them. Germline V CDR1 and CDR2: MNHNY, SVGAGI (reference sequence). The CDR3 has 20 amino acids. CDR3 DNA sequence: TGTGCCAGCAGCATTCCCAGGGTTTCCAGACATCATTACCTGAACACTGAAGCTTTCTTT. It specifies CASSIPRVSRHHYLNTEAFF.

This chain joins TRBV7-2 and TRBJ2-5, with 7 bases matching TRBD2. The V gene's germline CDR1 is SGHTA and CDR2 FQGNSA. Losses at the gene ends were 4 bases for V and 5 bases for J; bases not matched to a gene: 7. This CDR3 is 14 amino acids long. The CDR3 DNA reads TGTGCCAGCAGCTGGAGTCCGGGGGGTGAGACCCAGTACTTC. Its protein is CASSWSPGGETQYF.

The chain carries TRBV28 and TRBJ1-1; possibly TRBD1 for D (6 bases). The germline gives CDR1 MDHEN, CDR2 SYDVKM. Deletions cut 6 bases from V and 1 base from J, with 9 bases between. CDR3 length: 13 residues. In DNA, the CDR3 is TGTGCCAGCAGAAGACAGGAGAACACTGAAGCTTTCTTT. This codes for CASRRQENTEAFF.

The rearrangement joins TRBV4-1 to TRBJ1-3, with 8 bases that match TRBD1. CDR3 length: 17 amino acids. The junction had 10 bases not matched to a gene; V was cut back by 6 bases and J by 0 bases. Germline CDR1 is MGHRA and CDR2 is YSYEKL. CDR3: CASRGTGIFSSGNTIYF. For the CDR3, the DNA is TGCGCCAGCAGAGGGACAGGAATATTCAGCTCTGGAAACACCATATATTTT.

The chain has TRBV5-1 and TRBJ1-1; 8 bases are a match to TRBD1. The CDR3 runs to 15 residues. Trimming at V came to 4 bases and at J to 3 bases, leaving 8 bases not matched to a gene. Germline V gene data show CDR1 as SGHRS and CDR2 as YFSETQ. Here the CDR3 DNA reads TGCGCCAGCAGCCTACAGACAGGGGATTACACTGAAGCTTTCTTT. Translated: CASSLQTGDYTEAFF.

In this sample, this clone turned up once. The chain combines TRBV29-1 with TRBJ1-3; D possibly corresponds to TRBD1 (5 bases). CDR3 length: 13 amino acids. CDR1 and CDR2 (germline): SQVTM, ANQGSEA. The V gene lost 1 base and the J gene lost 4 bases, with 8 bases spanning the gap. CDR3 nucleotide sequence: TGCAGCGTTGAAGGGGGCGCGGGAAACACCATATATTTT. Protein product: CSVEGGAGNTIYF.

The rearrangement links TRBV7-2 to TRBJ2-2; D is unresolved. The CDR3 is 11 residues long. Germline CDR1 reads SGHTA; CDR2 reads FQGNSA. V dropped 5 bases and J dropped 8 bases, with 6 bases sitting between them. CDR3 protein: CASSPPGELFF. DNA for the CDR3: TGTGCCAGCAGCCCCCCTGGGGAGCTGTTTTTT. The full variable domain, completed using reference TRBV7-2 and TRBJ2-2, is GAGVSQSPSNKVTEKGKDVELRCDPISGHTALYWYRQSLGQGLEFLIYFQGNSAPDKSGLPSDRFSAERTGGSVSTLTIQRTQQEDSAVYLCASSPPGELFFGEGSRLTVL.

The rearrangement uses TRBV10-3 and TRBJ2-5, with D perhaps TRBD1 (5 bases). Trimming stripped 3 bases from V and 0 bases from J, with 20 bases between. This CDR3 spans 18 amino acids. Germline V gene lookup returns CDR1 ENHRY and CDR2 SYGVKD. CDR3 protein: CAISESQGRAPYQETQYF. The CDR3 DNA follows: TGTGCCATCAGTGAAAGTCAGGGAAGGGCCCCGTACCAAGAGACCCAGTACTTC.

This clone was found once. The genes are TRBV2 and TRBJ1-3; TRBD1 matches 10 bases. Looked up from germline, CDR1 is SNHLY and CDR2 is FYNNEI. The CDR3 is 14 residues long. V trimming: 6 bases; J trimming: 4 bases; junction bases outside the gene matches: 3. CDR3 amino acids: CASRDRGKGNTIYF. The CDR3 DNA reads TGTGCCAGCAGGGACAGGGGGAAAGGAAACACCATATATTTT.

The chain is built from TRBV29-1 and TRBJ2-3; a weak D match, TRBD1 (7 bases). The V and J ends lost 3 bases and 3 bases respectively, with 13 bases between them. The CDR3 has 14 residues. Germline-derived CDR1 and CDR2 are SQVTM and ANQGSEA. The CDR3 DNA follows: TGCAGCGTTGACGCGCCAGGGGGGACAGATACGCAGTATTTT. It codes for CSVDAPGGTDTQYF.

This clone is a singleton in its sample. The chain couples TRBV2 to TRBJ2-5, with D possibly TRBD2 on 7 matching bases. The V and J ends lost 8 bases and 4 bases respectively, with 17 bases between them. Germline CDR1 reads SNHLY; CDR2 reads FYNNEI. This CDR3 contains 14 residues. This CDR3 is CASGGALEGETQYF. The CDR3 DNA sequence: TGTGCCAGCGGGGGGGCCCTGGAGGGAGAGACCCAGTACTTC.

The rearrangement uses TRBV19 and TRBJ2-3; D is possibly TRBD2 (6 bases). CDR3 length: 14 residues. Germline loops: CDR1 LNHDA, CDR2 SQIVND (reference sequence). Between the trimmed V and J ends, which lost 6 bases and 4 bases, there was a span of 14 bases. CDR3 sequence (DNA): TGTGCCAGTAGCCCCATGGGGGGACCAGATACGCAGTATTTT. Protein: CASSPMGGPDTQYF.

The V and J genes are TRBV4-1 and TRBJ1-2; 9 bases map to TRBD1. Germline assignment: CDR1 MGHRA and CDR2 YSYEKL. The V segment lost 5 bases and the J segment 3 bases; nucleotides outside the gene matches: 7. The CDR3 spans 15 residues. CDR3 sequence: CASSARDRADYGYTF. The CDR3 DNA is TGCGCCAGCAGCGCGCGGGACAGGGCGGACTATGGCTACACCTTC.

The rearrangement joins TRBV5-1 to TRBJ1-1; 9 bases map to TRBD1. Germline values: CDR1 SGHRS, CDR2 YFSETQ. This CDR3 spans 18 amino acids. Trimming removed 3 bases from V and 3 bases from J; junction bases left unmatched: 15. The CDR3 region has the DNA TGCGCCAGCAGCTGGGGCCAACAGGGGGCCGGGTCTGACACTGAAGCTTTCTTT. Its protein is CASSWGQQGAGSDTEAFF.

This clone was observed once. The CDR3 nucleotides are TGTGCCAGCAGCTTGAGTGGGGAGACAGATACGCAGTATTTT. It is translated as CASSLSGETDTQYF. The chain uses TRBV11-2 and TRBJ2-3, with TRBD2 as a possible D gene (5 bases). V gave up 3 bases and J gave up 3 bases, with 10 bases separating them. Germline lookup yields CDR1 SGHAT and CDR2 FQNNGV. The CDR3 totals 14 residues. The whole variable domain, remainder taken from reference TRBV11-2 and TRBJ2-3, is EAGVAQSPRYKIIEKRQSVAFWCNPISGHATLYWYQQILGQGPKLLIQFQNNGVVDDSQLPKDRFSAERLKGVDSTLKIQPAKLEDSAVYLCASSLSGETDTQYFGPGTRLTVL.

The chain is built from TRBV5-1 and TRBJ2-5; possible D gene TRBD2, 6 bases. CDR3 size: 13 residues. Trimming removed 0 bases at V and 7 bases at J, with 10 bases between. Germline CDR1 is SGHRS and CDR2 is YFSETQ. CDR3: CASSLDQGGTQYF. Written as DNA, the CDR3 is TGCGCCAGCAGCTTGGACCAGGGAGGGACCCAGTACTTC.

V gene TRBV5-1 combines with J gene TRBJ1-4; 7 nucleotides agree with TRBD1. CDR3 length equals 15 residues. V was clipped by 4 bases and J by 5 bases; unmatched bases: 8. The germline CDR1 and CDR2 sequences are SGHRS and YFSETQ. For the CDR3, the DNA is TGCGCCAGCAGCCTCCTCGGGACAGCGAATGAAAAACTGTTTTTT. This sequence encodes CASSLLGTANEKLFF.

This chain connects TRBV9 to TRBJ1-1, with D perhaps TRBD1 (5 bases). The CDR3 extends over 15 amino acids. With 0 bases removed from V and 4 bases from J, the gap between germline ends came to 13 bases. Germline V gene lookup returns CDR1 SGDLS and CDR2 YYNGEE. The CDR3 here is CASSVEGFSSTEAFF. CDR3 coding DNA: TGTGCCAGCAGCGTAGAGGGGTTTTCATCCACTGAAGCTTTCTTT.

The chain links TRBV5-1 to TRBJ1-4, with 8 nucleotides matching TRBD1. Trimming removed 3 bases from V and 7 bases from J; junction bases left unmatched: 11. CDR3 size: 16 residues. Germline CDR1 SGHRS, CDR2 YFSETQ. The chain's CDR3 is CASSSSRQGTGEKLFF. For the CDR3, the DNA is TGCGCCAGCAGCTCCTCACGACAGGGGACCGGTGAAAAACTGTTTTTT. Together with reference TRBV5-1 and TRBJ1-4, the CDR3 gives the full variable domain: KAGVTQTPRYLIKTRGQQVTLSCSPISGHRSVSWYQQTPGQGLQFLFEYFSETQRNKGNFPGRFSGRQFSNSRSEMNVSTLELGDSALYLCASSSSRQGTGEKLFFGSGTQLSVL.

The CDR3: CASSTWQGAVGTDTQYF. The CDR3, as DNA: TGTGCCAGCAGTACCTGGCAGGGGGCTGTAGGAACAGATACGCAGTATTTT. V gene TRBV27 combines with J gene TRBJ2-3; TRBD1 matches at 8 bases. The V gene's germline CDR1 is MNHEY and CDR2 SMNVEV (reference sequence). The V gene end was trimmed by 5 bases and the J gene end by 3 bases; junction bases not matched to a gene: 13. The CDR3 runs 17 residues.